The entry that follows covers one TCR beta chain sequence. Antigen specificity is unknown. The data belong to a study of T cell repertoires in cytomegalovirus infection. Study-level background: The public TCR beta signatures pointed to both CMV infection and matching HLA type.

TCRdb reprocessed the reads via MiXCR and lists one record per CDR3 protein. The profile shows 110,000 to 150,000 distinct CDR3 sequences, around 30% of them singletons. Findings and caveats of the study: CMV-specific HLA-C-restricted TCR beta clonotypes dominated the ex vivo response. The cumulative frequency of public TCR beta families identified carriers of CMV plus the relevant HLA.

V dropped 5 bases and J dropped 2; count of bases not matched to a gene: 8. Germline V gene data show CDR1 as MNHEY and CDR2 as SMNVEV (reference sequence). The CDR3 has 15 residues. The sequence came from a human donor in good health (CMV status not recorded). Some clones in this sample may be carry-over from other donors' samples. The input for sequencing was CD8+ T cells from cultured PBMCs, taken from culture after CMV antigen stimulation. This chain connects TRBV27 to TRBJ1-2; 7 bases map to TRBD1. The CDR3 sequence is CASSPLQTGNYGYTF. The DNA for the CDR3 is TGTGCCAGCAGTCCGCTTCAGACAGGGAACTATGGCTACACCTTC.